The entry below gives a single T cell receptor beta chain sequence along with its context. Its antigen is not known. This entry is derived from a study of PD-1 blockade in classical Hodgkin lymphoma. As to time point: newly diagnosed, previously untreated cHL patient sample. Purification of CD4+ T cells from thawed PBMCs was performed via magnetic negative selection. The ends were cut back, 6 bases at V and 9 bases at J, with 12 bases in the middle. Germline CDR1 reads MDHEN; CDR2 reads SYDVKM. This CDR3 contains 11 residues. Produced via immunoSEQ multiplex PCR; TCRdb's table is partial and in-frame only. The sample has some 16,000 clones, about 82% seen once. Findings and caveats of the study: The repertoire differences lack a defined cause, possibly disease activity or prior therapy.

Sequenced: CD4+ T cells from blood. This sequence originates from a human donor with classical Hodgkin lymphoma. The J gene is TRBJ2-7, the V gene TRBV28; D may be TRBD1 (6 bases). CDR3 protein: CASRSIGGQYF. CDR3 DNA: TGTGCCAGCAGATCTATAGGGGGGCAGTACTTC. The variable domain in full, completed from reference TRBV28 and TRBJ2-7, reads DVKVTQSSRYLVKRTGEKVFLECVQDMDHENMFWYRQDPGLGLRLIYFSYDVKMKEKGDIPEGYSVSREKKERFSLILESASTNQTSMYLCASRSIGGQYFGPGTRLTVT.